These T cell receptor beta chains were read from a single sample in a study of blood T cell repertoires in COVID-19. Sequencing was performed with immunoSEQ multiplex PCR; in TCRdb, only in-frame clones are kept and a portion is missing. The sample comprises 95,000 to 100,000 clones, around 92% of which are singletons, and approximately 5.7% rests with the top ten. The sample consisted of peripheral blood. The receptor set was obtained from a man aged 50 or older with active COVID-19. CDR3s include the opening cysteine and the closing phenylalanine or tryptophan. The order of the fields is V gene, D gene, clone size, J gene, CDR3 DNA, CDR3 protein. The D gene is left open where the match is weak. Rows give clone size only sometimes, using once, few, many, or a class for an expanded clone.

TRBV5-6,NA,NA,TRBJ2-3,TGTGCCAGCAGCTTGGGCGGACAGTCGGGGAATACGCAGTATTTT,CASSLGGQSGNTQYF
TRBV7-2,NA,NA,TRBJ1-1,TGTGCCAGCAGCTTTCGGGGGGCGGGTGAAGCTTTCTTT,CASSFRGAGEAFF
TRBV6-1,NA,NA,TRBJ1-5,TGTGCCAGCAGTGATACTGGTTTCAATCAGCCCCAGCATTTT,CASSDTGFNQPQHF
TRBV5-1,NA,NA,TRBJ1-3,TGCGCCAGCAGCTTAGCCTCTGGAAACACCATATATTTT,CASSLASGNTIYF
TRBV9,TRBD2,NA,TRBJ2-1,TGTGCCAGCAGCGTAGTAAGCGGGAGTATGGAGCAGTTCTTC,CASSVVSGSMEQFF
TRBV29-1,TRBD1,once,TRBJ1-6,TGCAGCGTTCGCGGGACAGAGGGTTCACCCCTCCACTTT,CSVRGTEGSPLHF
TRBV5-1,NA,once,TRBJ2-3,TGCGCCAGCAGCTTTGCCGGGAAGACGCCTAGCACAGATACGCAGTATTTT,CASSFAGKTPSTDTQYF
TRBV6-5,NA,few,TRBJ2-7,TGTGCCAGCAGGAGACTCGAGTCCTACGAGCAGTACTTC,CASRRLESYEQYF
TRBV13,TRBD2,NA,TRBJ2-1,TGTGCCAGCAGCTTAAGGGCCACACTAGCGGGAAGGGACAATGAGCAGTTCTTC,CASSLRATLAGRDNEQFF
TRBV9,TRBD1,NA,TRBJ1-3,TGTGCCAGCAGCGCCCGACAGGGCTCTGGAAACACCATATATTTT,CASSARQGSGNTIYF
TRBV28,NA,NA,TRBJ2-2,TGTGCCAGCCACTCAGGGGCCGCCCTCGGGGAGCTGTTTTTT,CASHSGAALGELFF
TRBV10-3,NA,NA,TRBJ1-1,TGTGCCATCAGTGAAAGGGGCGGTATCACTGAAGCTTTCTTT,CAISERGGITEAFF
TRBV19,NA,NA,TRBJ1-1,TGTGCCAGTAGTCTCGGGAATCGGCTCAGTGAAGCTTTCTTT,CASSLGNRLSEAFF
TRBV28,TRBD1,once,TRBJ1-4,TGTGCCAGCAGTTCCCTGAGAGGGGGCGAAGAAAAACTGTTTTTT,CASSSLRGGEEKLFF
TRBV5-1,TRBD1,NA,TRBJ2-6,TGCGCCAGCAGCCTCCGGGACAGGGGGAGGTCTGGGGCCAACGTCCTGACTTTC,CASSLRDRGRSGANVLTF
TRBV18,NA,NA,TRBJ1-5,TGTGCCAGCTCTTCGAGGGGGGGGGCTGAGCAGCCCCAGCATTTT,CASSSRGGAEQPQHF
TRBV9,TRBD1,NA,TRBJ2-7,TGTGCCAGCAGCCCCGGGACAGGGAGGGACGAGCAGTACTTC,CASSPGTGRDEQYF
TRBV27,NA,NA,TRBJ2-1,TGTGCCAGCAGTACAGGGTTATGGTACAATGAGCAGTTCTTC,CASSTGLWYNEQFF
TRBV30,TRBD2,NA,TRBJ2-1,TGTGCCTGGACTAGCGGCCAATACAATGAGCAGTTCTTC,CAWTSGQYNEQFF
TRBV9,NA,NA,TRBJ2-1,TGTGCCAGCAGCGTCGTGGTAGGCAGCGGAGGCAATGAGCAGTTCTTC,CASSVVVGSGGNEQFF
TRBV2,TRBD2,NA,TRBJ2-1,TGTGCCAGCAGTGTGCGGGACTTAGCGGGGAATGAGCAGTTCTTC,CASSVRDLAGNEQFF
TRBV12-3/TRBV12-4,NA,NA,TRBJ1-1,TGTGCCAGCAGTTTAAAGGCGGGTGAAGCTTTCTTT,CASSLKAGEAFF
TRBV4-2,NA,NA,TRBJ2-3,TGTGCCAGCAGCCAAGATTACGAGGAAAGCACAGATACGCAGTATTTT,CASSQDYEESTDTQYF
TRBV19,NA,once,TRBJ1-5,TGTGCCAGTAGTATAGATGGTAGGGGCGAACAGCCCCAGCATTTT,CASSIDGRGEQPQHF
TRBV6-5,TRBD1,NA,TRBJ2-3,TGTGCCACGAAACCAGGGGGTAGCACAGATACGCAGTATTTT,CATKPGGSTDTQYF
TRBV9,NA,few,TRBJ1-5,TGTGCCAGCAACCTCCATTCCAGGAATAGCAATCAGCCCCAGCATTTT,CASNLHSRNSNQPQHF
TRBV21-1,NA,NA,TRBJ1-2,TGTGCCAGCAGCATACCGTGGGACAGGGGTCCATGGAGGAGCTATGGCTACACCTTC,CASSIPWDRGPWRSYGYTF
TRBV27,TRBD1,NA,TRBJ2-1,TGTGCCAGCAGTTCGACCCCCGCTGACAGGGGAAAGCAGTTCTTC,CASSSTPADRGKQFF
TRBV19,NA,NA,TRBJ1-1,TGTGCCAGTAGTTCGACCCGGGTCGGTACTGAAGCTTTCTTT,CASSSTRVGTEAFF
TRBV3-1/TRBV3-2,TRBD2,NA,TRBJ2-7,TGTGCCAGCAGCCAAATGGGACTAGCGGCCTACGAGCAGTACTTC,CASSQMGLAAYEQYF
TRBV23-1,TRBD1,NA,TRBJ1-4,TGCGCCAGCAGTATACCCGCTGAGGGACAGCGTGCAACTAATGAAAAACTGTTTTTT,CASSIPAEGQRATNEKLFF
TRBV4-1,TRBD2,few,TRBJ2-1,TGCGCCAGCAGCCCCAGTACTAGCGGGGCCCTCGGTGAGCAGTTCTTC,CASSPSTSGALGEQFF
TRBV30,TRBD1,NA,TRBJ2-1,TGTGCCTGGAGTGTACTTGGGACAGGGAGCAATGAGCAGTTCTTC,CAWSVLGTGSNEQFF
TRBV5-1,TRBD1,NA,TRBJ2-2,TGCGCCAGCAGCTTGGTTCCCGTCGGACAGGGGGTAACGAACACCGGGGAGCTGTTTTTT,CASSLVPVGQGVTNTGELFF
TRBV4-2,NA,NA,TRBJ1-1,TGTGCCAGCAGCCAAGGTTCTAGAGAAGTAAGCACTGAAGCTTTCTTT,CASSQGSREVSTEAFF
TRBV9,NA,NA,TRBJ1-2,TGTGCCAGCAGCGTAGAGGGCGGGGGGCGCGGAGATGGCTACACCTTC,CASSVEGGGRGDGYTF
TRBV9,NA,NA,TRBJ1-6,TGTGCCAGCAGCGTAGGCGAGGGGGTTTCACCCCTCCACTTT,CASSVGEGVSPLHF
TRBV7-9,NA,NA,TRBJ2-7,TGTGCCAGCAGCTTAGGAAGGGGGATCTCCTACGAGCAGTACTTC,CASSLGRGISYEQYF
TRBV3-1/TRBV3-2,NA,once,TRBJ1-5,TGTGCCAGCAGCCAAGGTAAGGGGTTCAACAATCAGCCCCAGCATTTT,CASSQGKGFNNQPQHF
TRBV19,NA,NA,TRBJ1-1,TGTGCCAGTAGTGTGACACCGAACACTGAAGCTTTCTTT,CASSVTPNTEAFF
TRBV19,NA,NA,TRBJ1-5,TGTGCCAGTAGTATGAGAACCACAGGGCTTGTAGATCAGCCCCAGCATTTT,CASSMRTTGLVDQPQHF
TRBV3-1/TRBV3-2,TRBD2,NA,TRBJ2-7,TGTGCCAGCAGCCAGACCGATAGCGGGAGCCACGAGCAGTACTTC,CASSQTDSGSHEQYF
TRBV10-3,NA,NA,TRBJ2-5,TGTGCCATCAGTGAGCTTTCAGGTTCCCAAGAGACCCAGTACTTC,CAISELSGSQETQYF
TRBV6-5,TRBD1,NA,TRBJ1-4,TGTGCCAGCAGTCAGAATCGACAGGGTAATGAAAAACTGTTTTTT,CASSQNRQGNEKLFF
TRBV27,TRBD1,NA,TRBJ1-1,TGTGCCAGCAGTTTATTAGGTGCAGGGGGTGATACTGAAGCTTTCTTT,CASSLLGAGGDTEAFF
TRBV19,TRBD1,NA,TRBJ2-4,TGTGCCAGTAGTATAGACGGACAGGCCGGGGCTCTAGCCAAAAACATTCAGTACTTC,CASSIDGQAGALAKNIQYF
TRBV5-1,TRBD2,NA,TRBJ2-7,TGCGCCAGCAGCTTGGCCCCCGGGACTAGCGGATCCTACGAGCAGTACTTC,CASSLAPGTSGSYEQYF
TRBV5-1,NA,NA,TRBJ1-2,TGCGCCAGCAGCTCCCCGGGGGTGGGCTACACCTTC,CASSSPGVGYTF
TRBV7-6,NA,NA,TRBJ2-2,TGTGCCAGCAGCCGCCGGGCGAACACCGGGGAGCTGTTTTTT,CASSRRANTGELFF